The sample holds a few counts of the clone carrying this T cell receptor beta chain. Its antigen remains unidentified. This entry comes from a study of cytomegalovirus exposure and HLA in healthy donors. Use of 60 Vbeta and 13 Jbeta primers characterized the PCR. Only in-frame clones appear in the TCRdb table, and some are missing; sequencing was by immunoSEQ multiplex PCR. The sample consists of 300,000 or so clones, 84% of them appearing once. Study-wide results and caveats: In a later analysis, 16,951 TCR beta sequences were associated with HLA alleles at 0.05 false discovery rate. TCR beta V- and J-gene trimming was later associated with a missense DCLRE1C variant.

Germline values: CDR1 SNHLY, CDR2 FYNNEI. Trimming removed 7 bases from V and 5 bases from J; junction bases left unmatched: 11. The CDR3 has 15 residues. This chain links TRBV2 with TRBJ1-5, with TRBD1 matching 7 bases. The specimen sequenced was PBMCs. The TCR was taken from a woman in her thirties or forties in good health and CMV-seropositive. DNA of the CDR3: TGTGCCAGCAAAGCCGGGACAGCGTCTGATCAGCCCCAGCATTTT. Translated, it gives CASKAGTASDQPQHF. Complete variable domain (other parts from reference TRBV2 and TRBJ1-5): EPEVTQTPSHQVTQMGQEVILRCVPISNHLYFYWYRQILGQKVEFLVSFYNNEISEKSEIFDDQFSVERPDGSNFTLKIRSTKLEDSAMYFCASKAGTASDQPQHFGDGTRLSIL.